This TCR beta chain was captured by sequencing in a study of breast tumors, draining lymph nodes, adjacent tissues (TCRdb year 2016). With respect to the entire study: The study compared TCR beta repertoires across tumor, adjacent nontumor tissue and axillary lymph nodes from breast cancer patients. The study was designed to assess the relationships and possible T-cell exchange between tumor, surrounding tissue and draining lymph node repertoires in human breast cancer. Results the study describes overall, beyond this receptor: The data were considered consistent with the idea that most tumor T cells come from the lymph node and then expand in tumor tissue. Tumor and nontumor tissue repertoires were significantly more similar in luminal-like than in basal-like breast cancer. The conclusion that tumor T cells originate in lymph nodes was framed as consistent with a hypothesis rather than directly demonstrated. Tumor T-cell repertoires showed less diversity than lymph node repertoires and more diversity than nontumor tissue repertoires, and tumor T-cell repertoires showed preferential V and J gene usage.

The lymph node samples were taken from the axillary draining lymph nodes of breast cancer patients. Sequenced using an Illumina HiSeq 2000. TCR beta chain libraries were generated by multiplex PCR amplification. High-throughput sequencing was used to analyze the amplified TCR beta chain products. The public reads were reanalyzed by TCRdb: fastp trimming at Q25, MiXCR alignment, in-frame beta chains only. When rows share a CDR3 protein, they turn into one entry using the most common DNA and genes. This sample comprises about 180,000 distinct CDR3 sequences, 30% to 35% of them detected only once. Jointly, the top ten make up over 3.5% of the sample. Trimming leaves V shorter by 6 bases and J shorter by 2 bases, with the junction holding 9 bases beyond the gene matches. The CDR3 goes from the cysteine to the phenylalanine over 15 residues. This entry keeps only the CDR3 DNA: 45 bases, framed from base 1. From a lookup of the germline V gene (reference sequence), CDR1 and CDR2 are DFQATT and SNEGSKA.

This clonotype was seen a few times. What this receptor recognizes is not known. A much bigger clone sits one base away, suggesting this may be a read error. The clonotype originates from a female donor with breast cancer. Some clones in this sample may be carry-over from other donors' samples. This chain is built from TRBV20-1 and TRBJ2-7, and 11 junction bases match TRBD2. The sample consisted of axillary lymph node tissue. At the DNA level, the sequence is TGCAGTGCCAACCCCGGTAGCGGGAGGGCCTACGAGCAGTACTTC. Translated, this is CSANPGSGRAYEQYF.